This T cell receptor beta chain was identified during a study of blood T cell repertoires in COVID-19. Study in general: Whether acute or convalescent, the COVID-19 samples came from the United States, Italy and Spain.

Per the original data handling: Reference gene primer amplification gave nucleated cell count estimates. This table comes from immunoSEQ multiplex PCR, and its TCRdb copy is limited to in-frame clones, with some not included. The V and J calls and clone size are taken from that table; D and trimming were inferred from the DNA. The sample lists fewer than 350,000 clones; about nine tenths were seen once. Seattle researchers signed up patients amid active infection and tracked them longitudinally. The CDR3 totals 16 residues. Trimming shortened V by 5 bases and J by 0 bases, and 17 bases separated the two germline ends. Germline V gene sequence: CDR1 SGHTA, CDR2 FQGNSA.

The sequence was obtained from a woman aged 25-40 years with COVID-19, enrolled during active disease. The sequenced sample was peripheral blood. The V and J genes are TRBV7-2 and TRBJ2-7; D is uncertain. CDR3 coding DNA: TGTGCCAGCAGCCTAGGATTGGTAGCAGCCTCCTACGAGCAGTACTTC. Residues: CASSLGLVAASYEQYF.